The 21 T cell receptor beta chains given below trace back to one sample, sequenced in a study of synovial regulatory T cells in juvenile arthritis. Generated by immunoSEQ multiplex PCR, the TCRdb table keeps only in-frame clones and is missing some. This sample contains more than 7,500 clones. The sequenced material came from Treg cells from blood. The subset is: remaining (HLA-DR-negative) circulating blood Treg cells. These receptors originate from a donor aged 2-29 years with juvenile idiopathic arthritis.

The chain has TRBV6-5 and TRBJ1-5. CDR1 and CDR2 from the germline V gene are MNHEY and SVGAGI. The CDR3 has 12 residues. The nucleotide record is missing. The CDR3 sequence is CASSSHGQPQHF.

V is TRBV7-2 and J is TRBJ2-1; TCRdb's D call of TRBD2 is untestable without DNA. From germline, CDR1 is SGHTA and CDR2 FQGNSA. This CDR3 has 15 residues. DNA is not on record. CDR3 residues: CASSSYSGTNNEQFF. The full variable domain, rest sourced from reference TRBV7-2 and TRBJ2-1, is GAGVSQSPSNKVTEKGKDVELRCDPISGHTALYWYRQSLGQGLEFLIYFQGNSAPDKSGLPSDRFSAERTGGSVSTLTIQRTQQEDSAVYLCASSSYSGTNNEQFFGPGTRLTVL.

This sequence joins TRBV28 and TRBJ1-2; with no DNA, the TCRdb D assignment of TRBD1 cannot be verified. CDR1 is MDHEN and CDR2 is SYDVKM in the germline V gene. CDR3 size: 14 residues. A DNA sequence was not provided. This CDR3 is CASSFNSNPYGYTF.

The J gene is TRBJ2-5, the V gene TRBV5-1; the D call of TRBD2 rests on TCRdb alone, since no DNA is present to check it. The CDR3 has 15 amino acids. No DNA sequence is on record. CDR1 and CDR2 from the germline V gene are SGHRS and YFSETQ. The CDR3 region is CASSILLAAGETQYF.

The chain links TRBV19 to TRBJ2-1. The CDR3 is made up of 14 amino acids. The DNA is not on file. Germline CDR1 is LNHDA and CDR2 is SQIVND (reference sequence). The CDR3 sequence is CASSISISYNEQFF.

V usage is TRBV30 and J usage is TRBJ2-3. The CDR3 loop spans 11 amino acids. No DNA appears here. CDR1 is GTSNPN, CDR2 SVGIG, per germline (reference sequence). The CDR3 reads CAWAELDTQYF.

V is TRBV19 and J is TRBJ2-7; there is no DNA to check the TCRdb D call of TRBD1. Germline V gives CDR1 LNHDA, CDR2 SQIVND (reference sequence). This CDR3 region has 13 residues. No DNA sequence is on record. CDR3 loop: CASSRDRGYEQYF.

The CDR3 is CASSVGTGGRETQYF. The rearrangement uses TRBV9 and TRBJ2-5; TCRdb's assignment of TRBD1 cannot be checked, as there is no DNA. The CDR3 loop spans 15 amino acids. No nucleotide data were recorded. Germline V CDR1 and CDR2: SGDLS, YYNGEE.

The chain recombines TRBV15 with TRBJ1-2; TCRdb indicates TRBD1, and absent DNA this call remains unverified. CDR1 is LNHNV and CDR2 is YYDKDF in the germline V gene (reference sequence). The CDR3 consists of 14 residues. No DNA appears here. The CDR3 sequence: CATSSGTAYYGYTF.

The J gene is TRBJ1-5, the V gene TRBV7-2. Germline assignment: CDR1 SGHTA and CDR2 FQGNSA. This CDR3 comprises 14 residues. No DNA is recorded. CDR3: CASSLVGGNQPQHF.

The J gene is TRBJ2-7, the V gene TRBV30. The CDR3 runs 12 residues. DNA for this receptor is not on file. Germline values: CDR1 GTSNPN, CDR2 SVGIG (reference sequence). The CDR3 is CAWSVFRYEQYF.

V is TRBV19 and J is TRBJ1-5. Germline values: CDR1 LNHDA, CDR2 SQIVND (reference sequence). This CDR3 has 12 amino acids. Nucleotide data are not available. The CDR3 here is CASSAGVQPQHF. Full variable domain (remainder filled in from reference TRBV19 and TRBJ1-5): DGGITQSPKYLFRKEGQNVTLSCEQNLNHDAMYWYRQDPGQGLRLIYYSQIVNDFQKGDIAEGYSVSREKKESFPLTVTSAQKNPTAFYLCASSAGVQPQHFGDGTRLSIL.

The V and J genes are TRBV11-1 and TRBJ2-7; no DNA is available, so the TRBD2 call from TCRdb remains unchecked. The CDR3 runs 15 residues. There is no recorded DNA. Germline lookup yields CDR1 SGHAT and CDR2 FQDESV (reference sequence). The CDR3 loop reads CASSRLAGAMYEQYF.

The CDR3 loop is CASSTTGQSYEQYF. V is TRBV5-1 and J is TRBJ2-7; lacking DNA, the TRBD1 call made by TCRdb goes unchecked. The CDR3 totals 14 residues. The coding DNA is unavailable. Germline V gene data show CDR1 as SGHRS and CDR2 as YFSETQ.

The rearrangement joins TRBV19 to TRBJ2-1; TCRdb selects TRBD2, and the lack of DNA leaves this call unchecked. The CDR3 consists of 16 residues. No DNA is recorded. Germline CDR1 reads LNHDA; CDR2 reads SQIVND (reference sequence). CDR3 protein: CASSMSLAGGLGEQFF.

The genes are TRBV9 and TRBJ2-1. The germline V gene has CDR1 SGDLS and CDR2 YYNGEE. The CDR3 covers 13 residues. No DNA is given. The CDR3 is CASRPVAYNEQFF. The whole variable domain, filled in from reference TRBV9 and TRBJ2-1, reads DSGVTQTPKHLITATGQRVTLRCSPRSGDLSVYWYQQSLDQGLQFLIQYYNGEERAKGNILERFSAQQFPDLHSELNLSSLELGDSALYFCASRPVAYNEQFFGPGTRLTVL.

CDR3: CASSLPRTSLTDTQYF. The V gene is TRBV7-9, the J gene TRBJ2-3; TCRdb selects TRBD2, and the lack of DNA leaves this call unchecked. This CDR3 has 16 residues. The entry carries no DNA sequence. Germline values: CDR1 SEHNR, CDR2 FQNEAQ (reference sequence).

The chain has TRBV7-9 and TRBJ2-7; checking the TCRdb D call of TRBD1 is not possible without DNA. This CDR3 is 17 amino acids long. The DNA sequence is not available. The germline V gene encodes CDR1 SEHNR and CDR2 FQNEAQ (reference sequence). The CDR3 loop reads CASSFSAGTGSSYEQYF.

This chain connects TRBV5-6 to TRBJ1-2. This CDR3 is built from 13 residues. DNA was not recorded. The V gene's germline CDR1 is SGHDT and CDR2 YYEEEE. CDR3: CASSFGVDYGYTF.

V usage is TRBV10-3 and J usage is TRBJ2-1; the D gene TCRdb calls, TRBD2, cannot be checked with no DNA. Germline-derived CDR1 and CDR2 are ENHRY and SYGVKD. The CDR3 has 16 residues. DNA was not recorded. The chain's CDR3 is CAIRAPGTSIDNEQFF.

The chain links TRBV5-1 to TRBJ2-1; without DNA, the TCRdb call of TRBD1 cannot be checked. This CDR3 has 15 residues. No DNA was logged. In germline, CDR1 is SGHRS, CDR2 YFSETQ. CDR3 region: CASSLLGQGIAEQFF. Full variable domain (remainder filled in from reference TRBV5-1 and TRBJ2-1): KAGVTQTPRYLIKTRGQQVTLSCSPISGHRSVSWYQQTPGQGLQFLFEYFSETQRNKGNFPGRFSGRQFSNSRSEMNVSTLELGDSALYLCASSLLGQGIAEQFFGPGTRLTVL.